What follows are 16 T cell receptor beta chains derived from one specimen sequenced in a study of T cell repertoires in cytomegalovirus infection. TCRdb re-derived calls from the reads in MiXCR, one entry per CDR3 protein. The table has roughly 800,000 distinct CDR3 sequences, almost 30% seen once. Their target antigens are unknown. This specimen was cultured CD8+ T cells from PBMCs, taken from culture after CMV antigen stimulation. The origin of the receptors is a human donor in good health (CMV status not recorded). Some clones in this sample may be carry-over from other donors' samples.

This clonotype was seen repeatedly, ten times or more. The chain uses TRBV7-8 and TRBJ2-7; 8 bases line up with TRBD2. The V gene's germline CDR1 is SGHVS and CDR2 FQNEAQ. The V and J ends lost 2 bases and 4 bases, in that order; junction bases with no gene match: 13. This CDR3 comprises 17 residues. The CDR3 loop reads CASSLPREGSGVYEQYF. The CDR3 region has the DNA TGTGCCAGCAGCTTACCCCGCGAGGGTAGCGGGGTGTACGAGCAGTACTTC.

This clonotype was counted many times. The CDR3 loop is CASSSGSNQPQHF. CDR3 nucleotides: TGTGCCAGCAGTTCTGGTAGCAATCAGCCCCAGCATTTT. The chain is built from TRBV27 and TRBJ1-5; D is unclear. CDR3 length equals 13 residues. V lost 4 bases, J lost 0 bases, and 4 bases lay in between. Germline V gene sequence: CDR1 MNHEY, CDR2 SMNVEV (reference sequence).

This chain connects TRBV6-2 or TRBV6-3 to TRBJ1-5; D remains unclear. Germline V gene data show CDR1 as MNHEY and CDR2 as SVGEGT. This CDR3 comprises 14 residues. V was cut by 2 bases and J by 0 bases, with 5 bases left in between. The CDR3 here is CASSYAVSNQPQHF. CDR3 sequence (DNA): TGTGCCAGCAGTTACGCGGTTAGCAATCAGCCCCAGCATTTT.

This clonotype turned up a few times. In DNA, the CDR3 is TGTGCCAGCAGCTCTGCCGGGCCAGGAGCTTTCTTT. This encodes CASSSAGPGAFF. The gene calls are TRBV7-9 and TRBJ1-1; D gene uncertain. The germline V gene has CDR1 SEHNR and CDR2 FQNEAQ (reference sequence). The CDR3 has 12 residues. V shed 4 bases and J shed 10 bases, with 13 bases lying between them.

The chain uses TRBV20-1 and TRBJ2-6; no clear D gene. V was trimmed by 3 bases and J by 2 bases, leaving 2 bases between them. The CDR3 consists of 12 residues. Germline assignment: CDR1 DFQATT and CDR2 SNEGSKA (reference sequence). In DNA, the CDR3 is TGCAGTGCTAGTACTGGGGCCAACGTCCTGACTTTC. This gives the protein CSASTGANVLTF.

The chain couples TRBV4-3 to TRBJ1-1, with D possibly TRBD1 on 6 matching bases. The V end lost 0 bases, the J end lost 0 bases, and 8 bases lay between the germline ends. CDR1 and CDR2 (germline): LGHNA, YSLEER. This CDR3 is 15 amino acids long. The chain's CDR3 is CASSQERGVNTEAFF. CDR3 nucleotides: TGCGCCAGCAGCCAAGAAAGGGGGGTGAACACTGAAGCTTTCTTT.

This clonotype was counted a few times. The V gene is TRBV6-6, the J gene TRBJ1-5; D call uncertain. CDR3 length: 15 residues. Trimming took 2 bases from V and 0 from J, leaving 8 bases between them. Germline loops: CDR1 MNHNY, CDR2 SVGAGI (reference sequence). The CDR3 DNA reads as TGTGCCAGCAGTTACGTCTGGCATAGCAATCAGCCCCAGCATTTT. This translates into CASSYVWHSNQPQHF.

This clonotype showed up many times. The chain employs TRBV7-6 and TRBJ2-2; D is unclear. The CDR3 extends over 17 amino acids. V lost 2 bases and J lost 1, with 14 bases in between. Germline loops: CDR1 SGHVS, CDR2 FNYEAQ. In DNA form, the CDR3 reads TGTGCCAGCAGCTTAAAGTACTCGTGGGTGAACACCGGGGAGCTGTTTTTT. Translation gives CASSLKYSWVNTGELFF.

CDR3 protein: CASSLGLAASYEQFF. The DNA of the CDR3 is TGTGCCAGCAGCTTGGGACTAGCGGCTTCGTATGAGCAGTTCTTC. The chain is built from TRBV7-8 and TRBJ2-1, with TRBD2 identical over 11 bases. CDR1 SGHVS and CDR2 FQNEAQ come from the germline V gene. Trimming removed 3 bases from V and 8 bases from J; junction bases left unmatched: 6. This CDR3 region has 15 residues.

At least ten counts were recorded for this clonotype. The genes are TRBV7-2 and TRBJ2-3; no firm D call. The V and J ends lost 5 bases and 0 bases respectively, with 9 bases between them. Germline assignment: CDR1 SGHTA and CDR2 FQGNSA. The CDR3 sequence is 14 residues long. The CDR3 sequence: CASSTAGSTDTQYF. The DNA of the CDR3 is TGTGCCAGCAGCACAGCCGGGAGCACAGATACGCAGTATTTT.

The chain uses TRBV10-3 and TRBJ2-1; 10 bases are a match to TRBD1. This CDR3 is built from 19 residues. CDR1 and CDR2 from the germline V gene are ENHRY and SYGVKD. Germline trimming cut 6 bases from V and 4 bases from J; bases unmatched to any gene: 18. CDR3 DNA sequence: TGTGCCATCAGCATTCCGGGACAGGGGTCCTCTAAGGGGTACAATGAGCAGTTCTTC. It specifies CAISIPGQGSSKGYNEQFF.

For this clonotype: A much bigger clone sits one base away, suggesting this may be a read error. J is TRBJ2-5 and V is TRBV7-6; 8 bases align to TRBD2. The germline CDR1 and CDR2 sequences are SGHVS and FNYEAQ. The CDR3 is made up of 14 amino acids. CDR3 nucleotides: TGTGCCGGCAGTTCCCGGGGGGGGCAAGAGACCCAGTACTTC. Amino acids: CAGSSRGGQETQYF.

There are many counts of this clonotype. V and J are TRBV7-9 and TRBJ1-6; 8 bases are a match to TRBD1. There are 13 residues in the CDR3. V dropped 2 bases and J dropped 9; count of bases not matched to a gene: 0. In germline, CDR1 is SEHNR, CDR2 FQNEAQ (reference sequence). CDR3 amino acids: CASSLTGGSPLHF. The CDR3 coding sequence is TGTGCCAGCAGCTTAACAGGGGGTTCACCCCTCCACTTT. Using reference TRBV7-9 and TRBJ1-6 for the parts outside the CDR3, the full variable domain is DTGVSQNPRHKITKRGQNVTFRCDPISEHNRLYWYRQTLGQGPEFLTYFQNEAQLEKSRLLSDRFSAERPKGSFSTLEIQRTEQGDSAMYLCASSLTGGSPLHFGNGTRLTVT.

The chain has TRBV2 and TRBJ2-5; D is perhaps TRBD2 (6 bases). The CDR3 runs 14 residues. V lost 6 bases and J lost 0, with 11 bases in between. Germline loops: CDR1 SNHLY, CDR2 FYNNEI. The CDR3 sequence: CASSEPGDQETQYF. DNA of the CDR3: TGTGCCAGCAGCGAACCGGGGGACCAAGAGACCCAGTACTTC.

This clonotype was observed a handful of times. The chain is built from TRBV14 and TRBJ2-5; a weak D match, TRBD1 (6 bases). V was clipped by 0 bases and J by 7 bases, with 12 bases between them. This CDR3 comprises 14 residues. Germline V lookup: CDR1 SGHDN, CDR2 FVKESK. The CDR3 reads CASSQDLAGVTQYF. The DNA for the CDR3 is TGTGCCAGCAGCCAAGATCTGGCAGGGGTGACCCAGTACTTC.

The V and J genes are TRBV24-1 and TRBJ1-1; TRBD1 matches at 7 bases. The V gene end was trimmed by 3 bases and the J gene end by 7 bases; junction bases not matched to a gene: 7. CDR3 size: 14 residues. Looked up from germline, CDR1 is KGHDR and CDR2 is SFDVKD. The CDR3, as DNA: TGTGCCACCAGTGATACCCTTGCAGGGGGTGAAGCTTTCTTT. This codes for CATSDTLAGGEAFF.